These T cell receptor beta chains were read from a single sample in a study of cytomegalovirus exposure and HLA in healthy donors. The protocol was immunoSEQ multiplex PCR, while the TCRdb copy is restricted to in-frame clones and leaves out a portion. Among some 80,000 clones listed, 78% were seen once. Sequences were obtained from PBMCs. Every receptor here comes from a man between 18 and 29 years old in good health and CMV-seropositive. The CDR3 runs from the conserved cysteine through the conserved F or W. The order of the fields is clone size, D gene, J gene, V gene, CDR3 DNA, CDR3 protein. D genes are given only for firm matches. Not all rows give a size; the values are once, few, many and, for expanded clones, a class.

>.|.|TRBJ1-2|TRBV29-1
TGCAGCGTTGAAGTGCCCTCACTCGGTGGCTACACCTTC
CSVEVPSLGGYTF
>few|.|TRBJ1-1|TRBV28
TGTGCCAGCAGGTGGGGGGGGCAGGGCACTGAAGCTTTCTTT
CASRWGGQGTEAFF
>.|.|TRBJ2-3|TRBV6-5
TGTGCCAGCAGTTACTCGCCGGTGACAGATACGCAGTATTTT
CASSYSPVTDTQYF
>.|TRBD1|TRBJ2-7|TRBV5-1
TGCGCCAGCAGCGGGGGACAGGCCCCCTACGAGCAGTACTTC
CASSGGQAPYEQYF
>.|.|TRBJ2-7|TRBV19
TGTGCCAGTAGTATAGGTGCGGGTAGGGACTACGAGCAGTACTTC
CASSIGAGRDYEQYF
>.|.|TRBJ2-6|TRBV9
TGTGCCAGCAGACCGCGTGGGGCCAACGTCCTGACTTTC
CASRPRGANVLTF
>.|.|TRBJ1-1|TRBV13
TGTGCCAGCAGCTTATTAGGGGAGGGGGACACTGAAGCTTTCTTT
CASSLLGEGDTEAFF
>.|.|TRBJ2-7|TRBV6-5
TGTGCCAGCAGTCCGAGCTCCTACGAGCAGTACTTC
CASSPSSYEQYF
>.|TRBD1|TRBJ2-7|TRBV27
TGTGCCAGCAGTTATTTCAGGGGGCAATACGAGCAGTACTTC
CASSYFRGQYEQYF
>.|.|TRBJ2-7|TRBV4-1
TGCGCCAGCAGCCAAAGATTGAGCGTCGAGCAGTACTTC
CASSQRLSVEQYF
>.|TRBD1|TRBJ1-1|TRBV6-5
TGTGCCAGCAGTTACTCGAGACGTCAGGGGGGCACTGAAGCTTTCTTT
CASSYSRRQGGTEAFF
>once|.|TRBJ2-1|TRBV6-5
TGTGCCAGCACCCGAACGGGGAATCACAATGAGCAGTTCTTC
CASTRTGNHNEQFF
>.|.|TRBJ1-2|TRBV9
TGTGCCAGCAGCGTACGACCGAGGTCCTATGGCTACACCTTC
CASSVRPRSYGYTF
>.|TRBD1|TRBJ1-1|TRBV9
TGTGCCAGCAGCGGGACAGGGGCCAACACTGAAGCTTTCTTT
CASSGTGANTEAFF
>.|.|TRBJ2-2|TRBV27
TGTGCCAGCAGTTTAGAGGACACCGGGGAGCTGTTTTTT
CASSLEDTGELFF
>.|TRBD1|TRBJ2-7|TRBV19
TGTGCCAGTTCGGACAGGGACTTCTACGAGCAGTACTTC
CASSDRDFYEQYF
>.|.|TRBJ1-2|TRBV6-5
TGTGCCAGCAGTTACTCGGTCCAGGGAGGCAATGGCTACACCTTC
CASSYSVQGGNGYTF
>.|.|TRBJ2-1|TRBV6-1
TGTGCCAGCAGTGGGACTGTCAACAATGAGCAGTTCTTC
CASSGTVNNEQFF